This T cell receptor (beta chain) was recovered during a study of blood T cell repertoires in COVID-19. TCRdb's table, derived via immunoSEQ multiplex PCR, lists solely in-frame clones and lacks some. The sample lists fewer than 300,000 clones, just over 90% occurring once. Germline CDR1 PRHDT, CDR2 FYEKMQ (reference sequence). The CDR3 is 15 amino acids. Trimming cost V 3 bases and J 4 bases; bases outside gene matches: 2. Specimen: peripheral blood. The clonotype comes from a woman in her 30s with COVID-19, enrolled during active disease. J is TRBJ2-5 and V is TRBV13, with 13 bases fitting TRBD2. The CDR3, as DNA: TGTGCCAGCAGCTTCAGGACTAGCGGGGGAGAGACCCAGTACTTC. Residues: CASSFRTSGGETQYF.